The 27 T cell receptor beta chains given below trace back to one sample, sequenced in a study of CD8+CD57+ T cells in acquired aplastic anemia. Flow cytometry had shown expanded CD8+CD57+ cells in the patients chosen for sequencing. It was genomic DNA that served as the template for profiling TCR beta VDJ and CDR3. A single record per CDR3 protein comes from TCRdb applying MiXCR to the reads. The data show 300,000 or so distinct CDR3 sequences, under 60% seen once. The sequencing input was sorted CD4+, CD8+, or CD8+CD57+ T cells (not recorded which) from PBMCs. Every receptor here comes from a human donor with aplastic anemia.

This clonotype is a singleton in its sample. The chain uses TRBV7-9 and TRBJ2-7; 9 positions agree with TRBD1. V was clipped by 3 bases and J by 4 bases; unmatched bases: 7. The CDR3 covers 15 residues. Germline lookup yields CDR1 SEHNR and CDR2 FQNEAQ (reference sequence). Here the CDR3 DNA reads TGTGCCAGCAGCTTGGATGGGACAGGGCCATACGAGCAGTACTTC. Amino acids: CASSLDGTGPYEQYF.

This clonotype was recorded a few times. The chain has TRBV9 and TRBJ2-1; a weak D match, TRBD2 (6 bases). CDR1 and CDR2 (germline): SGDLS, YYNGEE. The CDR3 is 15 residues long. V was shortened by 0 bases and J by 6 bases, with 13 bases between the two germline ends. CDR3 residues: CASSVGAAGFNEQFF. The CDR3 nucleotides read TGTGCCAGCAGCGTAGGCGCAGCGGGTTTCAATGAGCAGTTCTTC.

As regards this clonotype: Being one base from a much bigger clone, this may be a read error. The V call is TRBV5-8, the J call TRBJ2-7; 9 nucleotides align to TRBD2. The CDR3 totals 19 residues. Germline-derived CDR1 and CDR2 are SGHTS and YDEGEE. CDR3 DNA sequence: TGTGCCAGCAGCCCTTACGCGAGACAGGGACTAGCTTGGGTCTACGAGCGGTACTTC. Translated, it gives CASSPYARQGLAWVYERYF.

In its sample, this clonotype was seen many times. The chain has TRBV19 and TRBJ1-1, with D unresolved. Germline-derived CDR1 and CDR2 are LNHDA and SQIVND (reference sequence). This CDR3 is built from 11 residues. Trimming left V 1 base short and J 6 bases short, with 3 bases between. Here the CDR3 reads CASSIASEAFF. As DNA, the CDR3 is TGTGCCAGTAGTATAGCGTCTGAAGCTTTCTTT.

V gene TRBV2 combines with J gene TRBJ2-3, with TRBD2 matching 11 bases. The CDR3 is 15 amino acids. With 7 bases clipped from V and 1 base from J, the junction kept 4 bases outside the gene matches. Looked up from germline, CDR1 is SNHLY and CDR2 is FYNNEI. The CDR3, as DNA: TGTGCCAGCATGGGGGGACTAGCGGGCACAGATACGCAGTATTTT. It codes for CASMGGLAGTDTQYF.

The V call is TRBV14, the J call TRBJ2-1; TRBD2 is a possible D gene (5 bases). This CDR3 spans 14 amino acids. The V gene lost 6 bases and the J gene lost 7 bases, with 16 bases spanning the gap. The germline V gene encodes CDR1 SGHDN and CDR2 FVKESK. CDR3 region: CASSDSSEDNEQFF. The DNA for the CDR3 is TGTGCCAGCAGTGACTCGTCGGAGGATAATGAGCAGTTCTTC. The full variable domain, rest sourced from reference TRBV14 and TRBJ2-1, is EAGVTQFPSHSVIEKGQTVTLRCDPISGHDNLYWYRRVMGKEIKFLLHFVKESKQDESGMPNNRFLAERTGGTYSTLKVQPAELEDSGVYFCASSDSSEDNEQFFGPGTRLTVL.

A few counts support this clonotype. This chain joins TRBV7-9 and TRBJ1-1, with 8 bases identical to TRBD1. This CDR3 contains 15 residues. V gave up 4 bases and J gave up 4 bases; unmatched junction bases: 8. Germline assignment: CDR1 SEHNR and CDR2 FQNEAQ (reference sequence). The CDR3 nucleotides are TGTGCCAGCAGCTCCAAACAGGGGGTTATCACTGAAGCTTTCTTT. This sequence encodes CASSSKQGVITEAFF.

This clonotype was counted many times. This rearrangement joins TRBV12-3 or TRBV12-4 to TRBJ2-3; 10 bases agree with TRBD2. Germline trimming cut 3 bases from V and 6 bases from J; bases unmatched to any gene: 6. CDR3 size: 15 residues. This chain's CDR3 is CASSFQRGGLDTQYF. The CDR3 DNA follows: TGTGCCAGCAGTTTCCAGCGGGGGGGCCTCGATACGCAGTATTTT.

The V gene is TRBV5-1, the J gene TRBJ2-7, with 8 positions matching TRBD2. In germline, CDR1 is SGHRS, CDR2 YFSETQ. The CDR3 loop spans 17 amino acids. Unmatched junction bases numbered 13, after V lost 4 bases and J lost 1 base. The CDR3 coding sequence is TGCGCCAGCAGCCGAACCCCTTTGCGGGAGGCATCCTACGAGCAGTACTTC. Translating gives CASSRTPLREASYEQYF. Drawing the rest from reference TRBV5-1 and TRBJ2-7, the complete variable domain is KAGVTQTPRYLIKTRGQQVTLSCSPISGHRSVSWYQQTPGQGLQFLFEYFSETQRNKGNFPGRFSGRQFSNSRSEMNVSTLELGDSALYLCASSRTPLREASYEQYFGPGTRLTVT.

This clonotype was seen a single time. The rearrangement joins TRBV20-1 to TRBJ2-1, with 16 bases fitting TRBD2. The germline gives CDR1 DFQATT, CDR2 SNEGSKA (reference sequence). The CDR3 is made up of 17 amino acids. Losses at the gene ends were 4 bases for V and 5 bases for J; bases not matched to a gene: 8. The CDR3 reads CSATGLAGGPQHNEQFF. The CDR3 coding sequence is TGCAGTGCTACGGGACTAGCGGGAGGGCCCCAACACAATGAGCAGTTCTTC.

The chain carries TRBV2 and TRBJ2-3; 8 bases line up with TRBD2. The V gene's germline CDR1 is SNHLY and CDR2 FYNNEI. V lost 5 bases, J lost 1 base, and 8 bases stayed unmatched. This CDR3 spans 16 amino acids. The CDR3 loop is CASSSLTTSGTDTQYF. The CDR3 DNA follows: TGTGCCAGCAGTTCGCTAACGACTAGCGGCACAGATACGCAGTATTTT.

This clonotype occurred many times. The genes are TRBV6-2 or TRBV6-3 and TRBJ1-5; D gene ambiguous. The CDR3 covers 15 residues. V lost 7 bases and J lost 7, with 20 bases in between. Germline-derived CDR1 and CDR2 are MNHEY and SVGEGT. DNA for the CDR3: TGTGCCAGCACCCCCCGAGGATCTTGGTCCCAGCCCCAGCATTTT. Translating gives CASTPRGSWSQPQHF.

The J gene is TRBJ2-5, the V gene TRBV9, with 8 bases identical to TRBD2. The CDR3 totals 16 residues. The V and J ends lost 5 bases and 5 bases, in that order; junction bases with no gene match: 14. CDR1 is SGDLS and CDR2 is YYNGEE in the germline V gene. This chain's CDR3 is CASSLGEPGLGETQYF. The DNA of the CDR3 is TGTGCCAGCAGTTTAGGCGAACCGGGACTAGGGGAGACCCAGTACTTC. Using reference TRBV9 and TRBJ2-5 for the parts outside the CDR3, the full variable domain is DSGVTQTPKHLITATGQRVTLRCSPRSGDLSVYWYQQSLDQGLQFLIQYYNGEERAKGNILERFSAQQFPDLHSELNLSSLELGDSALYFCASSLGEPGLGETQYFGPGTRLLVL.

This clonotype is a singleton in its sample. CDR3 sequence (DNA): TGTGCCAGCAGCTTAGAGTTAGCGAGGGGCACAGATACGCAGTATTTT. Its protein is CASSLELARGTDTQYF. The chain joins TRBV7-2 to TRBJ2-3; perhaps TRBD2 as D (5 bases). Germline CDR1 and CDR2: SGHTA and FQGNSA. V lost 1 base, J lost 1 base, and 12 bases lay in between. This CDR3 is built from 16 residues.

This clonotype has at least ten counts. The chain couples TRBV19 to TRBJ1-5; D may be TRBD1 (5 bases). V lost 5 bases, J lost 5 bases, and 16 bases lay in between. CDR3 length: 15 amino acids. CDR1 is LNHDA and CDR2 is SQIVND in the germline V gene (reference sequence). CDR3 region: CASSLSGTLYQPQHF. The CDR3 DNA follows: TGTGCCAGTAGTTTATCCGGGACCCTCTATCAGCCCCAGCATTTT.

The V and J genes are TRBV7-9 and TRBJ2-7, with 9 nucleotides matching TRBD1. J lost 7 bases, V lost 4 bases, and 5 bases had no gene match. This CDR3 contains 13 residues. The germline CDR1 and CDR2 sequences are SEHNR and FQNEAQ (reference sequence). The CDR3 loop is CASSSRTGVEQYF. The CDR3 DNA sequence: TGTGCCAGCAGCTCACGGACAGGGGTTGAGCAGTACTTC.

The genes are TRBV10-3 and TRBJ2-7; 8 positions agree with TRBD2. Per germline, CDR1 ENHRY and CDR2 SYGVKD. The CDR3 is 16 residues long. Trimming took 4 bases from V and 2 from J; bases not matched to a gene: 10. CDR3 DNA sequence: TGTGCCATCAGTGGGGCTGTACTAGCGGTTACCTACGAGCAGTACTTC. Translated, it gives CAISGAVLAVTYEQYF.

The rearrangement uses TRBV10-3 and TRBJ1-4; D remains ambiguous. This CDR3 has 16 residues. With 0 bases removed from V and 4 bases from J, the gap between germline ends came to 12 bases. The germline CDR1 and CDR2 sequences are ENHRY and SYGVKD. CDR3 sequence reads: CAISESLTAYNEKLFF. The CDR3 DNA sequence: TGTGCCATCAGTGAGTCGTTGACGGCGTATAATGAAAAACTGTTTTTT.

The V and J genes are TRBV2 and TRBJ2-2; D not certain. The CDR3 contains 13 residues. Trimming stripped 3 bases from V and 7 bases from J, with 9 bases between. Germline V gene lookup returns CDR1 SNHLY and CDR2 FYNNEI. In DNA form, the CDR3 reads TGTGCCAGCAGTGACGGCGTGGTCGGGGAGCTGTTTTTT. Translated, it gives CASSDGVVGELFF.

The rearrangement uses TRBV11-3 and TRBJ1-1; D is uncertain. Germline V lookup: CDR1 SGHNT, CDR2 YENEEA. The CDR3 totals 13 residues. The germline V and J ends were trimmed by 5 bases and 10 bases, with 17 bases remaining between them. CDR3 DNA: TGTGCCAGCAGCGCTACTCCGGGGAACCGAGCTTTCTTT. Residues: CASSATPGNRAFF.

The rearrangement uses TRBV2 and TRBJ1-4; D may be TRBD1 (6 bases). Per germline, CDR1 SNHLY and CDR2 FYNNEI. This CDR3 has 13 residues. V dropped 8 bases and J dropped 8 bases, with 15 bases sitting between them. This CDR3 reads CASHQGLGEKLFF. The CDR3 nucleotides are TGTGCCAGCCATCAGGGGCTGGGCGAAAAACTGTTTTTT. Combining the CDR3 with reference TRBV2 and TRBJ1-4 gives the whole variable domain EPEVTQTPSHQVTQMGQEVILRCVPISNHLYFYWYRQILGQKVEFLVSFYNNEISEKSEIFDDQFSVERPDGSNFTLKIRSTKLEDSAMYFCASHQGLGEKLFFGSGTQLSVL.

This clonotype was picked up a small number of times. V usage is TRBV20-1 and J usage is TRBJ2-7; D may be TRBD2 (7 bases). The CDR3 sequence is 16 residues long. From germline, CDR1 is DFQATT and CDR2 SNEGSKA (reference sequence). Trimming shortened V by 0 bases and J by 4 bases, and 19 bases separated the two germline ends. The CDR3, as DNA: TGCAGTGCTAGAGATCAGAACAGGGCGGGGGATTACGAGCAGTACTTC. Its protein is CSARDQNRAGDYEQYF.

The rearrangement links TRBV10-3 to TRBJ1-1, with D possibly TRBD1 on 6 matching bases. Per the germline V gene, CDR1 is ENHRY and CDR2 is SYGVKD. The length of the CDR3 is 14 residues. Deletions cut 0 bases from V and 5 bases from J, with 10 bases between. CDR3 DNA: TGTGCCATCAGTGAGTCGATGAGGGGGACTGAAGCTTTCTTT. Protein: CAISESMRGTEAFF.

V gene TRBV20-1 combines with J gene TRBJ2-1, with TRBD2 as a possible D gene (7 bases). There are 14 residues in the CDR3. Per the germline V gene, CDR1 is DFQATT and CDR2 is SNEGSKA (reference sequence). Trimming took 1 base from V and 6 from J, leaving 13 bases between them. The CDR3, as DNA: TGCAGTGCTAGAGGAGGGGGGGAAGCCAATGAGCAGTTCTTC. Its protein product is CSARGGGEANEQFF.

This clonotype was recorded a few times. The V gene is TRBV10-1, the J gene TRBJ2-1, with D possibly matching TRBD2 (5 bases). The CDR3 runs 15 residues. Germline values: CDR1 WNHNN, CDR2 SYGVQD (reference sequence). The V gene lost 3 bases and the J gene lost 3 bases, with 12 bases spanning the gap. The DNA of the CDR3 is TGCGCCAGCAGTGAAGGGAGTCTGGACTACAATGAGCAGTTCTTC. Protein: CASSEGSLDYNEQFF.

The rearrangement joins TRBV25-1 to TRBJ1-4, with a possible D match to TRBD1 (6 bases). Germline CDR1 MGHDK, CDR2 SYGVNS. The CDR3 runs 14 residues. Trimming stripped 1 base from V and 8 bases from J, with 11 bases between. Written as DNA, the CDR3 is TGTGCCAGCAGTGAATCAGGGGTTATCGAAAAACTGTTTTTT. Amino acid sequence: CASSESGVIEKLFF.

CDR3 region: CSAPHNEGGLEKLFF. CDR3 nucleotide sequence: TGCAGTGCTCCCCATAATGAGGGCGGGTTAGAAAAACTGTTTTTT. The V call is TRBV20-1, the J call TRBJ1-4; D gene uncertain. CDR1 DFQATT and CDR2 SNEGSKA come from the germline V gene (reference sequence). V lost 5 bases and J 8 bases, leaving 21 bases between the germline ends. The CDR3 is 15 residues long.